Detailed here is one T cell receptor (beta chain). Its cognate antigen is unknown. Compared with germline, one end of the junction differs, possibly owing to a read error. The data stem from a study of tumor and adjacent non-tumor tissue in lung cancer. Overall study findings and caveats: Top 100 clones took a larger repertoire share in normal lung.

From germline, CDR1 is SGHNT and CDR2 YENEEA. The CDR3 totals 17 residues. A modified ARM-PCR protocol with three rounds of nested PCR amplified TCRbeta. In TCRdb, the multiplex PCR reads were re-called with MiXCR into one record per CDR3 protein. Of some 100,000 distinct CDR3 sequences in the sample, 60% to 80% were seen once. This sample's RNA came from whole unsorted tissue. The clonotype was recovered from a woman between 55 and 75 years old with non-small cell lung cancer. V and J are TRBV11-3 and TRBJ2-1; TRBD2 matches 12 bases. The sample comprised lung tumor tissue. CDR3 amino acids: CASCLELTSGSRNEQFF. The CDR3 coding sequence is TGCGCCAGCTGCTTAGAGTTGACTAGCGGGAGTCGCAATGAGCAGTTCTTC.